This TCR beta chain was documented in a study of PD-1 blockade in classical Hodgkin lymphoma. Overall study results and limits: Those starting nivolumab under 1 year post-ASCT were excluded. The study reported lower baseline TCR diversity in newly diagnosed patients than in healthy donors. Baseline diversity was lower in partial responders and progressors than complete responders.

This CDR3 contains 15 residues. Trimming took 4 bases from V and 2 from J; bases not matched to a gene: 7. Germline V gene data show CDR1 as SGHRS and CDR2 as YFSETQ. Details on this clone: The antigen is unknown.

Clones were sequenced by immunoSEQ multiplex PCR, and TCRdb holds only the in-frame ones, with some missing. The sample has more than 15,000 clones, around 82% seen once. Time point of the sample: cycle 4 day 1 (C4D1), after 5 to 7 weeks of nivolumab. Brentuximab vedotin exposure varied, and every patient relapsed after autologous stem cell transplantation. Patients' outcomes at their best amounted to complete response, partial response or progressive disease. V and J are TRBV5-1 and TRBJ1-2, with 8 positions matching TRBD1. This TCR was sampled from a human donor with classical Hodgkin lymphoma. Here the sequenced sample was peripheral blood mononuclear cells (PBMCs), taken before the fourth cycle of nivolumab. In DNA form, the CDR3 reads TGCGCCAGCAGCGACCGGACAGGGAGGAACTATGGCTACACCTTC. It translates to CASSDRTGRNYGYTF.